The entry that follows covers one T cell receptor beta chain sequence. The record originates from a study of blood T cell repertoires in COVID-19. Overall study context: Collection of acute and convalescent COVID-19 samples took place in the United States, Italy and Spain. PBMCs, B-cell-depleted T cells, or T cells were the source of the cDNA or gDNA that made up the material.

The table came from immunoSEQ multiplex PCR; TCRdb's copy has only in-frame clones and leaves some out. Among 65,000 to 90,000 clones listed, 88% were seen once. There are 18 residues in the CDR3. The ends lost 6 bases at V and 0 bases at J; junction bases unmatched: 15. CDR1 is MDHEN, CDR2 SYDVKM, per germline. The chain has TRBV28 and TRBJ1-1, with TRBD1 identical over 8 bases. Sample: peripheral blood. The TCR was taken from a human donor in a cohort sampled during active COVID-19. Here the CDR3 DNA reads TGTGCCAGCAGGGAGCGGGGACAGGCGGTATTACTGAACACTGAAGCTTTCTTT. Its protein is CASRERGQAVLLNTEAFF.